This T cell receptor beta chain is from a study of cytomegalovirus exposure and HLA in healthy donors. The CDR3 has 16 amino acids. V gave up 2 bases and J gave up 4 bases; unmatched junction bases: 8. CDR1 and CDR2 (germline): SNHLY, FYNNEI. Both 60 Vbeta primers and 13 Jbeta primers went into the PCR. Per the original methods: An analysis that came later counted 73 million or so unique TCR beta chains, 10 million to 12 million shared. Repertoires were generated with immunoSEQ multiplex PCR, while TCRdb's copy carries only in-frame clones and drops some. The D gene and trimming were derived from the DNA, and the V and J assignments and clone size from that table. The sample consists of about 72,000 clones, approximately 78% of them appearing once.

Material for sequencing was PBMCs. The sequence derives from a human donor in good health. The chain joins TRBV2 to TRBJ2-7; TRBD2 matches 10 bases. The CDR3 region is CASSENGSGGAYEQYF. CDR3 nucleotide sequence: TGTGCCAGCAGTGAAAATGGGAGCGGGGGGGCGTACGAGCAGTACTTC.